The T cell receptor (beta chain) described here comes from a study of regulatory T cells in long-lasting Graves disease. Study results and caveats: When disease was persistent, TRBV28, TRBJ1-2 and TRBJ2-5 were the favored segments.

This clonotype was picked up many times. No antigen is known for it. Germline CDR1 and CDR2: MNHNS and SASEGT. Trimming took 8 bases from V and 1 from J, leaving 18 bases between them. The CDR3 length is 15 residues. Construction of the TCR beta libraries employed iRepertoire HTBI primers in conjunction with Arm-PCR of CDR3 regions. TCRdb called the multiplex PCR reads again in MiXCR, with one record for every CDR3 protein. The table has 580,000 or so distinct CDR3 sequences, about 16% seen once; the top ten hold around 11%. This sample's time point: newly diagnosed GD, antithyroid drugs for less than 3 months. PBMC-extracted RNA yielded the TCR library. A further study also used this sample, focusing on T cells in Graves' hyperthyroidism and ophthalmopathy.

This sequence was found in a man aged 18-30 years with Graves disease. This specimen was peripheral blood mononuclear cells (PBMCs), taken at new diagnosis, from a patient treated with antithyroid drugs. The rearrangement uses TRBV6-1 and TRBJ2-7; weak D call: TRBD1 (5 bases). DNA of the CDR3: TGTGCCAGCGGAATCCAGCCAAGGGGATCCTACGAGCAGTACTTC. Amino acid sequence: CASGIQPRGSYEQYF.